This paragraph reports one TCR beta chain. It lacks a known antigen. Within one base of it there is no much larger clone, and no base qualities were kept. The source of the sample is a study of follicular helper T cells after annual influenza vaccination (dated by TCRdb to 2015 to 2018). In terms of the full investigation: After each seasonal influenza vaccination, blood was collected on days 0, 7 and 28. To study recall of cTfh clones, some subjects were followed through successive annual vaccinations in the 2013-2014, 2014-2015 and 2015-2016 seasons. One week after vaccination, a second recruited cohort of roughly 12 subjects (Table S1) displayed a similar ICOS+CD38+ cTfh response. Multi-year samples were obtained from roughly 6 subjects, with two vaccination seasons covered for four subjects and three seasons covered for two subjects. Samples from 2013-2014 were cryopreserved, whereas samples from about 2015 were processed immediately after collection.

Study-wide conclusions, independent of this receptor: A recurrent oligoclonal ICOS+CD38+ cTfh response containing tetramer and AIM influenza-specific clonotypes was recalled by successive annual vaccinations. ICOS+CD38+ cTfh clonality correlated with the frequency of that population, and its change correlated with the change in circulating plasmablast frequency. Productive TCRB sequences were recovered from only 10-20% of analyzed cells, so rare clonotypes could not be sampled. Day 7 ICOS+CD38+ clones were most often found later in ICOS-CD38- cTfh, suggesting that subset may serve as a memory reservoir. Undersampling of the much larger non-cTfh compartments could not be excluded when assessing influenza clone enrichment.

The method was the immunoSEQ multiplex PCR assay. Adaptive Biotechnologies carried out TCRB amplification, library preparation, sequencing and preliminary bioinformatics at Survey level resolution. The paper's processing steps were these. Clonality was calculated in R as 1 minus normalized Shannon entropy, and the Gini index was calculated with the R package ineq. Overlap score was defined as the summed counts of shared sequences divided by the total counts of all sequences in both compared samples. The significance of shared clonotypes was tested with Fisher's exact test, assuming a theoretical repertoire of 10^7 TCRB sequences. TCRdb holds this immuneACCESS table with in-frame rearrangements only. Some clones are missing; in checked studies, unresolved V genes explain under half, and the rest has no known cause. That table supplies the V and J calls and clone size; D and trimming were determined from the DNA. In this sample the table shows about 11,000 clones, approximately 79% of which occur a single time. The ten largest clonotypes hold about 0.95% of the sample.

Inclusive of the bounding cysteine and phenylalanine, the CDR3 is 13 residues long. Only the CDR3 part of the read is kept: 39 bases, read in frame from the first base. The germline V gene yields MNHEY for CDR1 and SVGAGI for CDR2. The junction shows trimming of 6 bases on V and 2 bases on J, plus 10 bases between the germline ends. Seasonal inactivated influenza vaccine (Fluvarix) was administered to adults, and sorted blood CD4 subsets were tracked by TCRB sequencing before and after vaccination. Subjects were considered eligible if community-dwelling and if influenza vaccine had not been received in the prior 6 months. Subjects were excluded for influenza vaccine contraindications, substance abuse, HIV/AIDS, active malignancy, immunomodulatory medication, or active illness such as respiratory infection. At each time point, somewhere between about 40 and 110 mL of blood was taken. Ficoll-Paque PLUS or SepMate separation was used to isolate PBMC. CXCR5- memory CD4 T cells were sorted as a comparison non-Tfh subset. Cell subsets were sorted from PBMC on a BD FACS Aria before DNA extraction.

The V and J genes are TRBV6-5 and TRBJ1-1; tentative D gene TRBD1, with 6 bases matching. This specimen consisted of CXCR5- memory CD4+ T cells sorted from blood, obtained 6 weeks after influenza vaccination. According to the study, the label for this sample's cell subset or site signals: CXCR5- memory CD4 T cells. This clonotype was obtained from an adult who received the influenza vaccine. The DNA sequence follows: TGTGCCAGCAGCTGGACAGTTAACACTGAAGCTTTCTTT. The translation is CASSWTVNTEAFF.